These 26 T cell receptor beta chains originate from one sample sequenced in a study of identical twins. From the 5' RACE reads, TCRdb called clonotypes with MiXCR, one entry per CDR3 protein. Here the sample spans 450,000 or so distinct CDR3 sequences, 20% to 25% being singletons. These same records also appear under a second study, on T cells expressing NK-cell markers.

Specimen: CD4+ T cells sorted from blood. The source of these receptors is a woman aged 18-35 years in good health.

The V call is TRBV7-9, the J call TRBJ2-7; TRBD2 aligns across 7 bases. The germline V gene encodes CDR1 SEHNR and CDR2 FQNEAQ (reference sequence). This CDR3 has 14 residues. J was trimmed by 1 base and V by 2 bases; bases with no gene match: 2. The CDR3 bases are TGTGCCAGCAGCTTAATGGGACTATCCTACGAGCAGTACTTC. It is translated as CASSLMGLSYEQYF.

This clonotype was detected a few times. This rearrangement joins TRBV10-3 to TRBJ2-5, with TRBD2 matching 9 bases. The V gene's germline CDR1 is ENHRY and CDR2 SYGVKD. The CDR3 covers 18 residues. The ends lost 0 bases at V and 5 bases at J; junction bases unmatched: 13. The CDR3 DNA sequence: TGTGCCATCAGTGAGTCGACTCCCAGCGGGAGGCTCCCCGAGACCCAGTACTTC. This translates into CAISESTPSGRLPETQYF.

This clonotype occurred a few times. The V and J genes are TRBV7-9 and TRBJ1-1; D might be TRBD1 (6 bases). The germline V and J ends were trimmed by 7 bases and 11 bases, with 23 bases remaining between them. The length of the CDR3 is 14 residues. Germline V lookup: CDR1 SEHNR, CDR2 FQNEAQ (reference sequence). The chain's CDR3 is CASIETRGQGSAFF. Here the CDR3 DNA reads TGTGCCAGCATCGAGACGCGGGGGCAGGGATCGGCTTTCTTT.

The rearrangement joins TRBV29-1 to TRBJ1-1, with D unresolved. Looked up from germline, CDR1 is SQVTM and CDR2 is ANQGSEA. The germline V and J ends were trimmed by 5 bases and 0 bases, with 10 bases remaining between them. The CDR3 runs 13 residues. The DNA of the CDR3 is TGCAGCGTTCTAAATCCTATGAACACTGAAGCTTTCTTT. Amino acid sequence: CSVLNPMNTEAFF.

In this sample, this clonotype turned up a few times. DNA for the CDR3: TGCAGCGTGAAACAGGGGGACACTCAGCCCCAGCATTTT. This codes for CSVKQGDTQPQHF. The genes are TRBV29-1 and TRBJ1-5, with TRBD1 identical over 8 bases. CDR1 is SQVTM and CDR2 is ANQGSEA in the germline V gene. With 6 bases clipped from V and 6 bases from J, the junction kept 7 bases outside the gene matches. This CDR3 has 13 amino acids.

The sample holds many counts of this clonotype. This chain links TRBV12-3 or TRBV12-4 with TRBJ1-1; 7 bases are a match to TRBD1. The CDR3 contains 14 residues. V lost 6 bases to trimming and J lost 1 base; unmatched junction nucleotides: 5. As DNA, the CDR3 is TGTGCCAGCAGGGACAGGTTTGCGAACACTGAAGCTTTCTTT. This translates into CASRDRFANTEAFF.

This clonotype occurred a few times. In nucleotides, the CDR3 is TGCGGAACTAGGAGCTACTCTAACTATGGCTACACCTTC. It codes for CGTRSYSNYGYTF. This chain connects TRBV20-1 to TRBJ1-2; D ambiguous. Germline V gene data show CDR1 as DFQATT and CDR2 as SNEGSKA (reference sequence). The CDR3 runs 13 residues.

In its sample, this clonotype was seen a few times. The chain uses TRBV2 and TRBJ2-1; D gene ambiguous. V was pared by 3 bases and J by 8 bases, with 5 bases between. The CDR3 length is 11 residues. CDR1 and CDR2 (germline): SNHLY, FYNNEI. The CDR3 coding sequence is TGTGCCAGCAGTGATTACGATGAGCAGTTCTTC. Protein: CASSDYDEQFF.

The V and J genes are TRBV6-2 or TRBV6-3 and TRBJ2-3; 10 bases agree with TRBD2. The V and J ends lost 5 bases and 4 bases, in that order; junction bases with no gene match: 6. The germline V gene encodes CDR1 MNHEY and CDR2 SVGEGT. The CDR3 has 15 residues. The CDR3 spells CASSPTSGMADTQYF. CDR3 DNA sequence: TGTGCCAGCAGTCCTACTAGCGGGATGGCAGATACGCAGTATTTT.

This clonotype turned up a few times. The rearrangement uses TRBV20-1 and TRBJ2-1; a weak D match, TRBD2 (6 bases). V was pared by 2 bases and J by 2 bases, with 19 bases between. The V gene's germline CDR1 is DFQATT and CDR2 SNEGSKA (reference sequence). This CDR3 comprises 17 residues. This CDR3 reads CSARTLAGSRTYNEQFF. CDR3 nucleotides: TGCAGTGCTAGAACGCTTGCCGGGAGTCGAACCTACAATGAGCAGTTCTTC.

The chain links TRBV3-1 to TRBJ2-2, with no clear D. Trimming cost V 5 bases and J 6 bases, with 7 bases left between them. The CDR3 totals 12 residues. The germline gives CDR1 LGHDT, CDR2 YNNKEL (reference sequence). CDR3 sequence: CASSLRPGELFF. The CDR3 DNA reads TGTGCCAGCAGCTTAAGGCCCGGGGAGCTGTTTTTT. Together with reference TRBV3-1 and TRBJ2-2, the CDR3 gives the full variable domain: DTAVSQTPKYLVTQMGNDKSIKCEQNLGHDTMYWYKQDSKKFLKIMFSYNNKELIINETVPNRFSPKSPDKAHLNLHINSLELGDSAVYFCASSLRPGELFFGEGSRLTVL.

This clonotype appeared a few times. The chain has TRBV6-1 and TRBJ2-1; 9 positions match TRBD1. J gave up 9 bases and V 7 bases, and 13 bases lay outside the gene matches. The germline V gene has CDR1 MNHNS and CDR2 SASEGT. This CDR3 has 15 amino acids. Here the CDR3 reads CASIPPGQGGSEQFF. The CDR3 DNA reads TGTGCCAGCATACCACCGGGACAGGGTGGGAGTGAGCAGTTCTTC.

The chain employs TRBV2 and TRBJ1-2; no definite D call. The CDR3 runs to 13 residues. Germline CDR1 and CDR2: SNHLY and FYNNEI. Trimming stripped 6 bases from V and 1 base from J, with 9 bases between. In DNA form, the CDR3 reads TGTGCCAGCAGCCCGGAGCATAACTATGGCTACACCTTC. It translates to CASSPEHNYGYTF.

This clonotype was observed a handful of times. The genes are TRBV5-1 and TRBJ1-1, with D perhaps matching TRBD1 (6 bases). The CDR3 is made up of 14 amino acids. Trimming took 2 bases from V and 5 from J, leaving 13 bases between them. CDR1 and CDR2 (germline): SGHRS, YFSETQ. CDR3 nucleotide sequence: TGCGCCAGCAGCTTAGGACAGAAAGCGACTGAAGCTTTCTTT. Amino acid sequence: CASSLGQKATEAFF.

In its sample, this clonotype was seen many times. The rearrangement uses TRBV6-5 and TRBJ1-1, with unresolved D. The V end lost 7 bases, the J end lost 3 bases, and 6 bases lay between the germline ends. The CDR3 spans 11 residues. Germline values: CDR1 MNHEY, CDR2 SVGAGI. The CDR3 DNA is TGTGCCAGCATTCGGTACACTGAAGCTTTCTTT. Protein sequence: CASIRYTEAFF.

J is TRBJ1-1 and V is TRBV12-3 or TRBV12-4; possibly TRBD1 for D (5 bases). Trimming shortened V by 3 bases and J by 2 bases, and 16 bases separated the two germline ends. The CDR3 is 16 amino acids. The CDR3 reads CASSLTPGFSNTEAFF. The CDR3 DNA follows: TGTGCCAGCAGTTTGACCCCAGGGTTCTCCAACACTGAAGCTTTCTTT.

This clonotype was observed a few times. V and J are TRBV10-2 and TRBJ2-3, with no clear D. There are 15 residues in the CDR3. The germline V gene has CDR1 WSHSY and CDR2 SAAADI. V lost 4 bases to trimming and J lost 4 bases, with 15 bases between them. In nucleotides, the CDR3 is TGCGCCAGCAGTGGTGTAGTCCAATGGCCAGATACGCAGTATTTT. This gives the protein CASSGVVQWPDTQYF.

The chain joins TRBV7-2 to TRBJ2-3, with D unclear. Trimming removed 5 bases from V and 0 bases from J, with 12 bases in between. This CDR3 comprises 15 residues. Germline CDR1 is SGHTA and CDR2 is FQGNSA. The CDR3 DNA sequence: TGTGCCAGCAGCCTCCCTCCCACTAGCACAGATACGCAGTATTTT. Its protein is CASSLPPTSTDTQYF.

CDR3 residues: CASSQDFTYGYTF. The CDR3 bases are TGTGCCAGCAGCCAAGATTTCACGTATGGCTACACCTTC. This rearrangement joins TRBV3-1 to TRBJ1-2, with unresolved D. The CDR3 consists of 13 residues. Germline-derived CDR1 and CDR2 are LGHDT and YNNKEL (reference sequence). The V end lost 0 bases, the J end lost 5 bases, and 7 bases lay between the germline ends.

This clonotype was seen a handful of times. For the CDR3, the DNA is TGTGCCAGCAGTTACGACCAGGGTGGTGAAAAACTGTTTTTT. It codes for CASSYDQGGEKLFF. The genes are TRBV6-5 and TRBJ1-4; perhaps TRBD1 as D (5 bases). V dropped 2 bases and J dropped 7 bases, with 11 bases sitting between them. Germline V gene sequence: CDR1 MNHEY, CDR2 SVGAGI. The CDR3 contains 14 residues.

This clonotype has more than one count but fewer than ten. The CDR3 reads CASSLVLGSYNEQFF. CDR3 nucleotide sequence: TGTGCCAGCAGCTTAGTTCTAGGGTCCTACAATGAGCAGTTCTTC. The chain uses TRBV7-2 and TRBJ2-1; D is unclear. V was trimmed by 1 base and J by 1 base, leaving 8 bases between them. The germline V gene has CDR1 SGHTA and CDR2 FQGNSA. The CDR3 has 15 amino acids.

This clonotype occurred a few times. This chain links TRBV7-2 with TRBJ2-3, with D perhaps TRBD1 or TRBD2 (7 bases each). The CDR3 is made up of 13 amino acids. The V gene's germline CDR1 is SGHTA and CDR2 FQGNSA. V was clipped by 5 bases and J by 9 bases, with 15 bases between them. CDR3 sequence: CASSPYRGGTQYF. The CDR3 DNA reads TGTGCCAGCAGCCCTTACAGGGGAGGGACGCAGTATTTT.

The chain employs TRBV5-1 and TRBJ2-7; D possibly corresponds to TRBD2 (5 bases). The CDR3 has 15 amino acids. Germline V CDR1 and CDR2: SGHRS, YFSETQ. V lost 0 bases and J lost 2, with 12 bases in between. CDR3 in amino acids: CASSLAGGPAYEQYF. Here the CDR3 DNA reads TGCGCCAGCAGCTTGGCCGGCGGGCCGGCCTACGAGCAGTACTTC.

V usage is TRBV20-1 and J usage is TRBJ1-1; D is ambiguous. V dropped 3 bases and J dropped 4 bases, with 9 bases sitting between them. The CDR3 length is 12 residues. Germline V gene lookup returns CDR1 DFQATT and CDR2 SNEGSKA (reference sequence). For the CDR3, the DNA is TGCAGTGCTAGCAGGCCGACCACTGAAGCTTTCTTT. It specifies CSASRPTTEAFF.

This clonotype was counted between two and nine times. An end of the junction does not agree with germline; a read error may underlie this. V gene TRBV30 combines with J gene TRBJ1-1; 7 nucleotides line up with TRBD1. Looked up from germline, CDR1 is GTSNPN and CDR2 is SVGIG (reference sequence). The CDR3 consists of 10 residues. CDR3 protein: CKGAATEAFF. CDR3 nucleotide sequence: TGCAAGGGGGCGGCCACTGAAGCTTTCTTT.

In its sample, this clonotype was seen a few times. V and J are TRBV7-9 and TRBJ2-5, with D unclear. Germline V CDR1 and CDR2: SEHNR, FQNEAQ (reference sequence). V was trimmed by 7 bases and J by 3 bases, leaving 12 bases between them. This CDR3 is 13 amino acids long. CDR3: CASNRYSEETQYF. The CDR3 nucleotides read TGTGCCAGCAACCGGTACAGCGAAGAGACCCAGTACTTC.